Given below is one TCR beta chain in context. Its antigen is not known. This entry comes from a study of identical twins. The CDR3 extends over 15 amino acids. The ends were cut back, 8 bases at V and 0 bases at J, with 11 bases in the middle. Per the germline V gene, CDR1 is MNHNS and CDR2 is SASEGT. Points from the study as a whole: Out-of-frame TCR alpha sharing observed in monozygotic twins exceeded model estimates. The study drew conclusions from cross-sectional statistical analysis, not from following the same donors. Researchers reported weaker excess twin sharing in beta out-of-frame sequences.

In TCRdb, the 5' RACE reads were re-called with MiXCR into one record per CDR3 protein. The repertoire holds hundreds of thousands of distinct CDR3 sequences, roughly 6% seen once, with 1.5% to 2% in the top ten. Material for sequencing was naive T cells sorted from blood. This TCR was sampled from a man younger than 35 in good health. The chain is built from TRBV6-1 and TRBJ2-6, with D unresolved. In nucleotides, the CDR3 is TGTGCCAGCGGTCCCCTCCCCTCTGGGGCCAACGTCCTGACTTTC. Protein product: CASGPLPSGANVLTF.